The 2 T cell receptor beta chains reported below all come from one sample, sequenced in a study of cytomegalovirus exposure and HLA in healthy donors. 60 Vbeta and 13 Jbeta primers were used in PCR. Sequenced by immunoSEQ multiplex PCR; TCRdb stores in-frame clones only, minus some. The sample consists of some 180,000 clones, approximately 70% of them appearing once. The specimen sequenced was PBMCs. These receptor sequences come from a woman aged 18-30 years in good health and CMV-seropositive.

V usage is TRBV10-3 and J usage is TRBJ1-5; TRBD1 is a possible D gene (6 bases). The CDR3 covers 17 residues. The germline V and J ends were trimmed by 0 bases and 2 bases, with 14 bases remaining between them. Germline CDR1 and CDR2: ENHRY and SYGVKD. The CDR3 sequence is CAISESIGGLGNQPQHF. DNA for the CDR3: TGTGCCATCAGTGAGTCGATTGGGGGCCTCGGCAATCAGCCCCAGCATTTT.

The V and J genes are TRBV12-5 and TRBJ1-3; no firm D call. This CDR3 has 13 amino acids. The germline gives CDR1 LGHNT, CDR2 FRNRAP. V was cut by 4 bases and J by 0 bases, with 4 bases left in between. As DNA, the CDR3 is TGTGCTAGTGGTTATAGCTCTGGAAACACCATATATTTT. Translated: CASGYSSGNTIYF.